The 21 T cell receptor beta chains below all came from one sample that was sequenced in a study of somatic mutations in cytotoxic T cells in rheumatoid arthritis. The repertoire was sequenced with immunoSEQ multiplex PCR; TCRdb's copy has only in-frame clones and lacks some. The table includes approximately 20,000 clones, almost 85% detected once. The sequenced material came from CD8+ T cells sorted from blood. The receptor source for this set is a woman aged 45 to 65 in good health.

A remark on this clone: This specimen includes other DNA sequences encoding the same CDR3. The chain carries TRBV7-9 and TRBJ1-6; 9 bases are shared with TRBD1. CDR3 length: 15 residues. The junction had 6 bases not matched to a gene; V was cut back by 5 bases and J by 7 bases. In germline, CDR1 is SEHNR, CDR2 FQNEAQ (reference sequence). Here the CDR3 reads CASSPGTGLNSPLHF. CDR3 nucleotides: TGTGCCAGCAGCCCAGGGACAGGGCTAAATTCACCCCTCCACTTT.

The chain combines TRBV6-6 with TRBJ1-1; no definite D call. The CDR3 has 11 amino acids. V was pared by 2 bases and J by 10 bases, with 8 bases between. Per germline, CDR1 MNHNY and CDR2 SVGAGI (reference sequence). The CDR3 DNA follows: TGTGCCAGCAGTTACGGAAGGACAGCTTTCTTT. Amino acids: CASSYGRTAFF.

V is TRBV30 and J is TRBJ2-1, with 14 bases aligning to TRBD2. This CDR3 has 14 amino acids. The J segment lost 8 bases and the V segment lost 3 bases, leaving 3 bases of the junction unmatched. Germline loops: CDR1 GTSNPN, CDR2 SVGIG (reference sequence). The CDR3 region has the DNA TGTGCCTGGAGCAGACTAGCGGGGGGGGATGAGCAGTTCTTC. This encodes CAWSRLAGGDEQFF. The full variable domain, rest sourced from reference TRBV30 and TRBJ2-1, is SQTIHQWPATLVQPVGSPLSLECTVEGTSNPNLYWYRQAAGRGLQLLFYSVGIGQISSEVPQNLSASRPQDRQFILSSKKLLLSDSGFYLCAWSRLAGGDEQFFGPGTRLTVL.

CDR3 protein: CASSFRGGRETQYF. In DNA form, the CDR3 reads TGTGCCAGCAGCTTCCGGGGCGGGAGGGAGACCCAGTACTTC. The V and J genes are TRBV7-9 and TRBJ2-5, with 8 bases that match TRBD2. The germline CDR1 and CDR2 sequences are SEHNR and FQNEAQ (reference sequence). The junction had 5 bases not matched to a gene; V was cut back by 3 bases and J by 5 bases. The CDR3 is 14 residues long.

The genes are TRBV9 and TRBJ2-2, with TRBD1 matching 11 bases. CDR3 length: 17 amino acids. Germline V gene sequence: CDR1 SGDLS, CDR2 YYNGEE. Losses at the gene ends were 4 bases for V and 5 bases for J; bases not matched to a gene: 10. This CDR3 is CASSFNRDRGETGELFF. The CDR3 coding sequence is TGTGCCAGCAGCTTTAACCGGGACAGGGGGGAGACCGGGGAGCTGTTTTTT.

The chain uses TRBV4-2 and TRBJ1-5; D unclear. Germline V lookup: CDR1 LGHNA, CDR2 YNFKEQ. Trimming cost V 0 bases and J 6 bases, with 6 bases left between them. This CDR3 spans 13 amino acids. DNA of the CDR3: TGTGCCAGCAGCCAAGAGACGGGTCAGCCCCAGCATTTT. It yields the protein CASSQETGQPQHF.

The chain couples TRBV15 to TRBJ2-5; D is uncertain. V lost 3 bases, J lost 0 bases, and 11 bases lay in between. The CDR3 spans 15 residues. From germline, CDR1 is LNHNV and CDR2 YYDKDF (reference sequence). The CDR3 nucleotides are TGTGCCACCAGCAGGCGTAAAGGGAACCAAGAGACCCAGTACTTC. Protein: CATSRRKGNQETQYF.

V gene TRBV10-3 combines with J gene TRBJ2-3; D possibly corresponds to TRBD2 (5 bases). Per germline, CDR1 ENHRY and CDR2 SYGVKD. The CDR3 loop spans 15 amino acids. V dropped 3 bases and J dropped 1 base, with 11 bases sitting between them. CDR3 in amino acids: CAISDRGGGTDTQYF. DNA of the CDR3: TGTGCCATCAGTGATCGCGGAGGAGGCACAGATACGCAGTATTTT.

The rearrangement joins TRBV18 to TRBJ2-1; TRBD2 matches at 12 bases. Germline CDR1 is KGHSH and CDR2 is LQKENI. J gave up 4 bases and V 3 bases, and 7 bases lay outside the gene matches. CDR3 length: 17 residues. The CDR3 region is CASSPQTSGGPYNEQFF. CDR3 bases: TGTGCCAGCTCACCCCAGACTAGCGGGGGCCCTTACAATGAGCAGTTCTTC.

Only a few counts were recorded for this clone. The chain recombines TRBV7-9 with TRBJ2-5, with TRBD1 identical over 8 bases. Losses at the gene ends were 8 bases for V and 1 base for J; bases not matched to a gene: 6. CDR3 length equals 14 residues. Germline V gene lookup returns CDR1 SEHNR and CDR2 FQNEAQ (reference sequence). CDR3 sequence reads: CASEGQGFQETQYF. The CDR3 nucleotides read TGTGCCAGCGAAGGACAGGGTTTCCAAGAGACCCAGTACTTC.

The gene calls are TRBV7-6 and TRBJ2-1; weak D call: TRBD2 (6 bases). The V gene lost 3 bases and the J gene lost 8 bases, with 20 bases spanning the gap. The CDR3 runs to 16 residues. The germline V gene has CDR1 SGHVS and CDR2 FNYEAQ. The CDR3 coding sequence is TGTGCCAGCAGCTTGTCCGTGGGACTCCAATCCGATGAGCAGTTCTTC. Encoded protein: CASSLSVGLQSDEQFF.

The gene calls are TRBV2 and TRBJ2-3, with D tentatively TRBD1 or TRBD2 (5 bases each). CDR3 size: 14 residues. V gave up 11 bases and J gave up 6 bases, with 21 bases separating them. Germline V lookup: CDR1 SNHLY, CDR2 FYNNEI. The CDR3: CAGKQRQGRDTQYF. CDR3 coding DNA: TGTGCCGGAAAACAGCGGCAGGGTCGGGATACGCAGTATTTT.

The genes are TRBV2 and TRBJ2-7; 13 positions match TRBD2. In germline, CDR1 is SNHLY, CDR2 FYNNEI. Germline trimming cut 4 bases from V and 0 bases from J; bases unmatched to any gene: 0. CDR3 length equals 15 residues. This CDR3 is CASSGTSGSSYEQYF. The CDR3 DNA reads as TGTGCCAGCAGTGGGACTAGCGGGAGCTCCTACGAGCAGTACTTC.

The chain carries TRBV9 and TRBJ2-2; D gene ambiguous. Between the trimmed V and J ends, which lost 7 bases and 3 bases, there was a span of 10 bases. Per germline, CDR1 SGDLS and CDR2 YYNGEE. This CDR3 contains 13 residues. The DNA for the CDR3 is TGTGCCAGCCGAGGAAGGGACACCGGGGAGCTGTTTTTT. This translates into CASRGRDTGELFF.

The chain carries TRBV27 and TRBJ1-1; D unresolved. This CDR3 is 15 amino acids long. V lost 3 bases and J lost 5, with 16 bases in between. Germline CDR1 reads MNHEY; CDR2 reads SMNVEV (reference sequence). The CDR3 region has the DNA TGTGCCAGCAGTTTCTTAGGAAACAGTGGGACTGAAGCTTTCTTT. As protein: CASSFLGNSGTEAFF.

The chain joins TRBV6-7 to TRBJ1-2; TRBD1 might be the D (5 bases). TRBV6-7 is treated as an ORF (open reading frame) with a function not yet certain. The V end lost 0 bases, the J end lost 4 bases, and 12 bases lay between the germline ends. There are 15 residues in the CDR3. Here the CDR3 reads CASSYSETDGYGYTF. DNA for the CDR3: TGTGCCAGCAGTTACTCTGAGACAGACGGCTATGGCTACACCTTC.

The CDR3 coding sequence is TGTGCCAGCAGTGAAGGACAGGGGGCGCGTGAGCAGTACTTC. Protein sequence: CASSEGQGAREQYF. The chain carries TRBV6-4 and TRBJ2-7; 11 positions agree with TRBD1. Germline CDR1 is MRHNA and CDR2 is SNTAGT. V shed 3 bases and J 7 bases; nucleotides not matched to a gene: 5. This CDR3 comprises 14 residues.

The V gene is TRBV28, the J gene TRBJ1-6; TRBD1 is a possible D gene (5 bases). The CDR3 is made up of 14 amino acids. V was pared by 2 bases and J by 7 bases, with 9 bases between. Per germline, CDR1 MDHEN and CDR2 SYDVKM. The CDR3 sequence: CASSLVRDNSPLHF. CDR3 in DNA: TGTGCCAGCAGTTTAGTCAGGGACAATTCACCCCTCCACTTT.

For the CDR3, the DNA is TGTGCCAGCAGCTTCGGGGGAGGGAACTACGAGCAGTACTTC. Amino acids: CASSFGGGNYEQYF. The genes are TRBV5-6 and TRBJ2-7; 7 nucleotides line up with TRBD2. CDR3 length: 14 residues. CDR1 is SGHDT and CDR2 is YYEEEE in the germline V gene. V dropped 2 bases and J dropped 3; count of bases not matched to a gene: 5.

The genes are TRBV6-5 and TRBJ2-5; 8 bases are shared with TRBD1. The J segment lost 4 bases and the V segment lost 6 bases, leaving 7 bases of the junction unmatched. The CDR3 contains 14 residues. Germline assignment: CDR1 MNHEY and CDR2 SVGAGI. CDR3 nucleotide sequence: TGTGCCAGCAGGGCGGACAGGGTTGTAGAGACCCAGTACTTC. Protein product: CASRADRVVETQYF.

This chain joins TRBV11-2 and TRBJ1-3; D call uncertain. Per the germline V gene, CDR1 is SGHAT and CDR2 is FQNNGV. This CDR3 comprises 14 residues. Deletions cut 5 bases from V and 0 bases from J, with 8 bases between. For the CDR3, the DNA is TGTGCCAGCAGCCGGAGTGACTCTGGAAACACCATATATTTT. As protein: CASSRSDSGNTIYF.